The TCR beta chain described here comes from a study of T-cell reconstitution after alpha-beta-depleted transplantation in children. Preparing the TCRbeta library involved the use of unique molecular identifiers. TCRdb re-called the PCR reads with MiXCR, one entry per CDR3 protein. The table shows 200,000 to 250,000 distinct CDR3 sequences, with more than 10% occurring only once. This clonotype has at least ten counts. The CDR3 is 14 amino acids. Per germline, CDR1 KGHDR and CDR2 SFDVKD. Between the trimmed V and J ends, which lost 6 bases and 4 bases, there was a span of 11 bases. The specimen was PBMCs from the stem cell graft donor, collected from the stem cell graft. This sequence joins TRBV24-1 and TRBJ2-2; TRBD1 is a possible D gene (5 bases). This sequence originates from a human donor who donated a stem cell graft to a child with acute lymphoblastic leukemia. CDR3 amino acids: CATSIQGRTGELFF. The DNA for the CDR3 is TGTGCCACCAGTATCCAGGGCCGCACCGGGGAGCTGTTTTTT.